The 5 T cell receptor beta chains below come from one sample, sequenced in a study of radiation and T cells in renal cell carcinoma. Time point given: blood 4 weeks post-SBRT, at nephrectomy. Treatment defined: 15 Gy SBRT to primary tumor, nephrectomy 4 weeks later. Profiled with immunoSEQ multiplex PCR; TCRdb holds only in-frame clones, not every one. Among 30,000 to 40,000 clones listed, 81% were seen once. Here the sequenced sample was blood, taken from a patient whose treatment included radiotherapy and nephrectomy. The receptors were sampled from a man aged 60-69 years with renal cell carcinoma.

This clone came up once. Here the CDR3 DNA reads TGTGCCAGTAGTATGAGGAGGGGCCCCTACGAGCAGTACTTC. Encoded protein: CASSMRRGPYEQYF. This chain connects TRBV19 to TRBJ2-7; a weak D match, TRBD2 (6 bases). CDR3 length: 14 residues. Trimming cost V 3 bases and J 2 bases, with 11 bases left between them. Germline CDR1 is LNHDA and CDR2 is SQIVND (reference sequence).

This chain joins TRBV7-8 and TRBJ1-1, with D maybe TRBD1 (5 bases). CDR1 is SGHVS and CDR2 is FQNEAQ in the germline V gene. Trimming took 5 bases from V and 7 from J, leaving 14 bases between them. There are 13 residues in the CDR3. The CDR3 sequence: CASSPRATIEAFF. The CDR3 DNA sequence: TGTGCCAGCAGCCCCAGGGCAACAATTGAAGCTTTCTTT.

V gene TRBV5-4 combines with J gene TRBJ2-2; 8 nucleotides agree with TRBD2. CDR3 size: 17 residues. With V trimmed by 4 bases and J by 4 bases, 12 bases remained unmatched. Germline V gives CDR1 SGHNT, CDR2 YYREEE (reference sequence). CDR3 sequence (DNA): TGTGCCAGCAGCCCCTGGACTAGCAGACGACTCACCGGGGAGCTGTTTTTT. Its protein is CASSPWTSRRLTGELFF.

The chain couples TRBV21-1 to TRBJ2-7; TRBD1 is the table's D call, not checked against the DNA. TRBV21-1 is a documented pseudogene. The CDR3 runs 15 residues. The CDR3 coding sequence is TGTGCCAGCACTTTACCGGACAGGGCCTCCTACGAGCAGTACTTC. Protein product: CASTLPDRASYEQYF.

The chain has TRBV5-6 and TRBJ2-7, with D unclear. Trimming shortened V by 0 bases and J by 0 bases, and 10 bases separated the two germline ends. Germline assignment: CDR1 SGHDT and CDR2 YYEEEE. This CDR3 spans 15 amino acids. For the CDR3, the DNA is TGTGCCAGCAGCTTGGGGGCAGTCCACTCCTACGAGCAGTACTTC. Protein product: CASSLGAVHSYEQYF.